The present TCR beta chain was sequenced within a study of identical twins. Trimming left V 0 bases short and J 8 bases short, with 11 bases between. Germline V CDR1 and CDR2: SGHRS, YFSETQ. The CDR3 length is 14 residues. MiXCR, run by TCRdb on the 5' RACE reads, gives a single entry per CDR3 protein. This sample carries approximately 1.8 million distinct CDR3 sequences, around a third of them seen once, and the ten largest clones take 0.25% to 0.3%. As concerns this clonotype: Its antigen remains unknown.

Study-wide findings and caveats: Surplus twin overlap in beta out-of-frame sequences was less pronounced.

The sample comprised cord blood. V and J are TRBV5-1 and TRBJ1-4; D remains unclear. This TCR came from a newborn girl in good health. CDR3 amino acids: CASSLGAIGEKLFF. DNA for the CDR3: TGCGCCAGCAGCTTGGGGGCTATAGGGGAAAAACTGTTTTTT.